This TCR beta chain comes out of a study of beta chain features in type 1 diabetes. Overall study results and limits: In comparison with healthy donors, patients had naive, central memory and Treg TCRB repertoires that appeared more similar. Overrepresentation of cells with high TCR expression could result from cDNA sequencing. People with Type 1 diabetes carried modestly yet significantly shorter TCRB CDR3s in all four CD4+ subsets.

This clone was counted only a few times. The antigen remains undetermined. The germline V and J ends were trimmed by 1 base and 6 bases, with 7 bases remaining between them. The CDR3 extends over 13 amino acids. Germline CDR1 reads SEHNR; CDR2 reads FQNEAQ (reference sequence). Of the isolated RNA, all was reverse transcribed, and so the sequenced material was expressed TCRB transcripts. This table comes from immunoSEQ multiplex PCR, and its TCRdb copy is limited to in-frame clones, with some not included. This sample has hundreds of thousands of clones, with over 13% found just once. The chain joins TRBV7-9 to TRBJ1-5; no reliable D call. The sample consisted of naive CD4+ T cells from blood. This receptor was obtained from a man aged 18 to 30 with type 1 diabetes. The CDR3 bases are TGTGCCAGCAGCTTAGTTGACGGTCAGCCCCAGCATTTT. It codes for CASSLVDGQPQHF. Based on the CDR3 plus reference TRBV7-9 and TRBJ1-5, the full variable domain is DTGVSQNPRHKITKRGQNVTFRCDPISEHNRLYWYRQTLGQGPEFLTYFQNEAQLEKSRLLSDRFSAERPKGSFSTLEIQRTEQGDSAMYLCASSLVDGQPQHFGDGTRLSIL.